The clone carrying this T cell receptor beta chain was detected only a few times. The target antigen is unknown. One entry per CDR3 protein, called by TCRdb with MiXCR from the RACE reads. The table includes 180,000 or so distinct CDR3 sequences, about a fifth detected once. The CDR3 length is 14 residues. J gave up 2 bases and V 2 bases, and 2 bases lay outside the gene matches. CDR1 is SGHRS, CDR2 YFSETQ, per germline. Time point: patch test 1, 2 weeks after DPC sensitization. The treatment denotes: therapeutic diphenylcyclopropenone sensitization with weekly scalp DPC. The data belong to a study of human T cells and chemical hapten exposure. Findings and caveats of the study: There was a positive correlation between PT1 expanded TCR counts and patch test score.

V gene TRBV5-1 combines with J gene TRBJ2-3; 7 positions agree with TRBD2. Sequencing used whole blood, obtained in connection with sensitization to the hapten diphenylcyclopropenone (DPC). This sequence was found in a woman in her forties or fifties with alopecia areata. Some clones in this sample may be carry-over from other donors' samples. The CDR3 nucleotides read TGCGCCAGCAGCTTAGGGACTAACACAGATACGCAGTATTTT. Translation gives CASSLGTNTDTQYF.